This T cell receptor beta chain was recovered during a study of cytomegalovirus exposure and HLA in healthy donors. Overall study results and limits: A later analysis, which compared TCR beta chains of equal frequency, found the HLA-associated ones more clonally expanded. An analysis was carried out later, and it reportedly showed fewer N-insertions in an Asian-associated ancestry cluster than the approximately 610-donor mean. Usually a TCR sequence was rare, but some public TCRs were found in many donors.

Each donor's status was that of a healthy bone marrow donor. The V end lost 2 bases, the J end lost 7 bases, and 15 bases lay between the germline ends. The CDR3 consists of 14 residues. The germline gives CDR1 LGHNA, CDR2 YSLEER. In regard to this clone: What it binds is not known.

PCR primers comprised 60 Vbeta and 13 Jbeta primers. Clones were read by immunoSEQ multiplex PCR, and TCRdb kept only the in-frame ones, dropping some. The sample lists about 130,000 clones; over 75% were seen once. V is TRBV4-3 and J is TRBJ2-7, with D tentatively TRBD1 (6 bases). This TCR was sampled from a man aged 45-65 years in good health and CMV-seronegative. Specimen: PBMCs. CDR3 loop: CASSQLMDSGEQYF. The CDR3 coding sequence is TGCGCCAGCAGCCAACTTATGGACAGTGGGGAGCAGTACTTC.